Listed here is a single TCR beta chain. No antigen is known for it. Only in-frame clones appear in the TCRdb table, and some are missing; sequencing was by immunoSEQ multiplex PCR. The sample records under 80,000 clones, approximately 88% being singletons. This sample stems from a study of cytomegalovirus exposure and HLA in healthy donors. Looking at the study overall: According to later analysis, the same platform produced the 120 or so validation and 666 first-cohort repertoires. Study results and caveats: Cytomegalovirus association was listed for around 170 TCR beta chains. A subsequent analysis found that TCR clusters from the first cohort also tended to co-occur in the 120 or so validation repertoires, with about 94% of cluster scores above 0.

These donors were members of the approximately 110-subject validation cohort, a group separate from the approximately 700-subject first cohort. This CDR3 has 13 amino acids. Germline loops: CDR1 SGHKS, CDR2 YYEKEE (reference sequence). The V end lost 6 bases, the J end lost 4 bases, and 14 bases lay between the germline ends. Sequencing was carried out using PBMCs. V gene TRBV5-5 combines with J gene TRBJ2-7; no definite D call. The clonotype originates from a woman aged 18-35 years in good health and CMV-seronegative. CDR3 sequence: CASNPTPQYEQYF. CDR3 in DNA: TGTGCCAGCAACCCAACCCCTCAGTACGAGCAGTACTTC.